The 18 T cell receptor beta chains below come from one sample, sequenced in a study of T cells expressing NK-cell markers (TCRdb year 2020). The library was made by 5' RACE. TCRdb records Illumina HiSeq 2000 as the sequencer. Based on TCRdb reprocessing of the reads, there is one entry per CDR3 protein sequence, and DNA is missing. The table kept for this sample lists 150,000 to 180,000 distinct CDR3 sequences. The ten top clones hold around a third of the sample. Sequenced sample: blood T cells: a sorted CD56 or NKG2C T cell subset, CD4+ or CD8+ T cells, or bulk PBMC T cells (not recorded which). All receptors come from a woman aged 50 to 60 in good health. Donor details come from another sample of the same person, matched by shared clones.

This rearrangement joins TRBV4-1 to TRBJ2-5; TCRdb's D call of TRBD2 is untestable without DNA. Germline-derived CDR1 and CDR2 are MGHRA and YSYEKL. The CDR3 runs to 13 residues. CDR3 protein: CASSPTSRAPKYF.

V and J are TRBV24-1 and TRBJ2-2; TCRdb proposes TRBD2, but this gene call is untestable without DNA. Germline assignment: CDR1 KGHDR and CDR2 SFDVKD. This CDR3 region has 15 residues. The chain's CDR3 is CATSGLATNTGELFF.

The rearrangement uses TRBV11-2 and TRBJ1-5. Looked up from germline, CDR1 is SGHAT and CDR2 is FQNNGV. The CDR3 has 14 amino acids. CDR3 region: CASSLRGRAQPQHF.

The chain couples TRBV5-1 to TRBJ2-2. Looked up from germline, CDR1 is SGHRS and CDR2 is YFSETQ. The CDR3 is made up of 14 amino acids. The chain's CDR3 is CASSPETNTGELFF.

V and J are TRBV25-1 and TRBJ1-5; the D call from TCRdb, TRBD1, cannot be confirmed without DNA. In germline, CDR1 is MGHDK, CDR2 SYGVNS. This CDR3 is built from 14 residues. CDR3 sequence reads: CASSPGQGSQPQHF. The full variable domain, completed using reference TRBV25-1 and TRBJ1-5, is EADIYQTPRYLVIGTGKKITLECSQTMGHDKMYWYQQDPGMELHLIHYSYGVNSTEKGDLSSESTVSRIRTEHFPLTLESARPSHTSQYLCASSPGQGSQPQHFGDGTRLSIL.

CDR3 in amino acids: CASSFEPKGASTNEKLFF. V usage is TRBV7-6 and J usage is TRBJ1-4. The CDR3 has 18 amino acids. CDR1 and CDR2 from the germline V gene are SGHVS and FNYEAQ.

This chain uses TRBV4-1 with TRBJ2-1; TCRdb's assignment of TRBD2 cannot be checked, as there is no DNA. There are 16 residues in the CDR3. Germline V gene sequence: CDR1 MGHRA, CDR2 YSYEKL. This CDR3 is CASSQPGTSRNNEQFF.

This rearrangement joins TRBV6-1 to TRBJ1-5; TCRdb's D call of TRBD1 is untestable without DNA. The CDR3 is made up of 15 amino acids. The V gene's germline CDR1 is MNHNS and CDR2 SASEGT. The CDR3: CASSETGQTGQPQHF.

The V gene is TRBV9, the J gene TRBJ2-1; TCRdb selects TRBD2, and the lack of DNA leaves this call unchecked. Germline CDR1 is SGDLS and CDR2 is YYNGEE. CDR3 length: 16 amino acids. The CDR3 sequence is CASSGLADSSYNEQFF.

The J gene is TRBJ1-1, the V gene TRBV11-3; TCRdb reports TRBD1, a call that lacks DNA to check it against. The CDR3 covers 11 residues. CDR1 and CDR2 from the germline V gene are SGHNT and YENEEA. This CDR3 is CASSRDREAFF. Full variable domain (rest looked up from reference TRBV11-3 and TRBJ1-1): EAGVVQSPRYKIIEKKQPVAFWCNPISGHNTLYWYLQNLGQGPELLIRYENEEAVDDSQLPKDRFSAERLKGVDSTLKIQPAELGDSAVYLCASSRDREAFFGQGTRLTVV.

CDR3 in amino acids: CAISVLEGNTGELFF. The J gene is TRBJ2-2, the V gene TRBV10-3; TCRdb reports TRBD2, a call that lacks DNA to check it against. There are 15 residues in the CDR3. Germline V gene lookup returns CDR1 ENHRY and CDR2 SYGVKD.

The V call is TRBV18, the J call TRBJ2-7; no DNA is available, so the TRBD2 call from TCRdb remains unchecked. The germline gives CDR1 KGHSH, CDR2 LQKENI. CDR3 length: 15 residues. CDR3 loop: CASKALAGGQDEQYF. The variable domain in full, completed from reference TRBV18 and TRBJ2-7, reads NAGVMQNPRHLVRRRGQEARLRCSPMKGHSHVYWYRQLPEEGLKFMVYLQKENIIDESGMPKERFSAEFPKEGPSILRIQQVVRGDSAAYFCASKALAGGQDEQYFGPGTRLTVT.

The V call is TRBV10-3, the J call TRBJ2-2; TCRdb's D gene call, TRBD1, goes unchecked for lack of DNA. The CDR3 has 17 residues. Germline CDR1 ENHRY, CDR2 SYGVKD. CDR3 amino acids: CAISESGQGESTGELFF.

The V and J genes are TRBV10-2 and TRBJ2-7; the D call of TRBD2 rests on TCRdb alone, since no DNA is present to check it. The germline V gene encodes CDR1 WSHSY and CDR2 SAAADI. There are 13 residues in the CDR3. The CDR3 loop is CASRTSNSYEQYF.

This chain uses TRBV7-9 with TRBJ2-7; there is no DNA to check the TCRdb D call of TRBD1. This CDR3 is built from 15 residues. Germline V gene lookup returns CDR1 SEHNR and CDR2 FQNEAQ (reference sequence). The CDR3 spells CASRQTGGESHEQYF.

CDR3 sequence: CSANPGTSGEEEQFF. V and J are TRBV20-1 and TRBJ2-1; no DNA is available, so the TRBD2 call from TCRdb remains unchecked. This CDR3 has 15 residues. Looked up from germline, CDR1 is DFQATT and CDR2 is SNEGSKA (reference sequence).

The genes are TRBV9 and TRBJ2-1; TCRdb reports TRBD1, a call that lacks DNA to check it against. The length of the CDR3 is 16 residues. Germline CDR1 SGDLS, CDR2 YYNGEE. CDR3 amino acids: CASIGLTSPYGDEQFF. Together with reference TRBV9 and TRBJ2-1, the CDR3 gives the full variable domain: DSGVTQTPKHLITATGQRVTLRCSPRSGDLSVYWYQQSLDQGLQFLIQYYNGEERAKGNILERFSAQQFPDLHSELNLSSLELGDSALYFCASIGLTSPYGDEQFFGPGTRLTVL.

The chain combines TRBV27 with TRBJ2-3; TCRdb's D call, TRBD2, is unchecked because there is no DNA. This CDR3 spans 15 amino acids. The germline V gene encodes CDR1 MNHEY and CDR2 SMNVEV (reference sequence). This CDR3 is CASREILAGTDTQYF.